These T cell receptor beta chains were read from a single sample in a study of blood T cells in healthy people across ages. TCRdb processed the 5' RACE reads anew with MiXCR; each CDR3 protein has one entry. The sample consists of 1.8 million or so distinct CDR3 sequences, about two fifths of them appearing once. Sequencing input: blood. These receptors were collected from a human donor in good health. Each CDR3 is given with its conserved first and last residue. Fields, in order: V gene, J gene, clone size, D gene, CDR3 length, CDR3 protein, CDR3 DNA. A D gene is named only where the DNA matches it firmly. A clone size is listed for some rows: how often the clone was seen (once, few, many), or a class if it is expanded.

V: TRBV5-1
J: TRBJ1-4
size: few
D: TRBD1
length: 15
CDR3: CASSPGQLAAEKLFF
DNA: TGCGCCAGCAGCCCGGGACAGCTAGCAGCAGAAAAACTGTTTTTT

V: TRBV7-3
J: TRBJ2-1
size: many
D: -
length: 15
CDR3: CASSLAETGIIEQFF
DNA: TGTGCCAGCAGCTTAGCCGAGACGGGGATTATAGAGCAGTTCTTC

V: TRBV4-3
J: TRBJ1-1
size: few
D: -
length: 14
CDR3: CASSQARVNTEAFF
DNA: TGCGCCAGCAGCCAAGCCCGGGTGAACACTGAAGCTTTCTTT

V: TRBV20-1
J: TRBJ2-7
size: -
D: TRBD2
length: 15
CDR3: CSATQTSGGTYEQYF
DNA: TGCAGTGCTACCCAGACTAGCGGGGGGACCTACGAGCAGTACTTC

V: TRBV12-3/TRBV12-4
J: TRBJ1-1
size: few
D: -
length: 13
CDR3: CASSLAYISEAFF
DNA: TGTGCCAGCAGTTTAGCGTACATTTCTGAAGCTTTCTTT

V: TRBV6-4
J: TRBJ1-2
size: -
D: -
length: 13
CDR3: CASSSGVGNGYTF
DNA: TGTGCCAGCAGCTCGGGTGTTGGGAATGGCTACACCTTC

V: TRBV19
J: TRBJ2-5
size: -
D: -
length: 20
CDR3: CASSTRGGVIIMLYQETQYF
DNA: TGTGCCAGTAGTACCCGGGGCGGGGTGATAATAATGTTGTACCAAGAGACCCAGTACTTC

V: TRBV5-6
J: TRBJ2-5
size: -
D: TRBD1
length: 16
CDR3: CASSSTGTGKEETQYF
DNA: TGTGCCAGCAGCTCAACCGGGACAGGGAAAGAAGAGACCCAGTACTTC

V: TRBV3-1
J: TRBJ2-3
size: -
D: TRBD2
length: 16
CDR3: CASSQALAGITDTQYF
DNA: TGTGCCAGCAGCCAAGCACTAGCGGGGATCACAGATACGCAGTATTTT

V: TRBV6-6
J: TRBJ2-5
size: few
D: -
length: 16
CDR3: CASSVAGPNLLETQYF
DNA: TGTGCCAGCAGTGTGGCGGGCCCCAATCTGCTGGAGACCCAGTACTTC

V: TRBV20-1
J: TRBJ1-5
size: -
D: -
length: 15
CDR3: CSATKIRPEYQPQHF
DNA: TGCAGTGCTACCAAAATTCGCCCCGAGTACCAGCCCCAGCATTTT

V: TRBV27
J: TRBJ1-5
size: -
D: TRBD1
length: 17
CDR3: CASSQGGTGGGNQPQHF
DNA: TGTGCCAGCAGCCAAGGAGGGACAGGGGGAGGCAATCAGCCCCAGCATTTT

V: TRBV10-3
J: TRBJ2-7
size: few
D: TRBD1
length: 14
CDR3: CAISERGPIYEQYF
DNA: TGTGCCATCAGTGAAAGGGGGCCCATCTACGAGCAGTACTTC

V: TRBV2
J: TRBJ2-1
size: few
D: TRBD1
length: 13
CDR3: CASFRDRVNEQFF
DNA: TGTGCCAGCTTCCGGGACAGGGTCAATGAGCAGTTCTTC

V: TRBV25-1
J: TRBJ2-1
size: -
D: -
length: 14
CDR3: CASSPRIPGNEQFF
DNA: TGTGCCAGCAGTCCGCGAATCCCCGGCAATGAGCAGTTCTTC

V: TRBV5-6
J: TRBJ2-7
size: -
D: TRBD2
length: 15
CDR3: CTSSPLAGAFYEQYF
DNA: TGTACCAGCAGCCCGCTAGCGGGGGCTTTCTACGAGCAGTACTTC

V: TRBV20-1
J: TRBJ1-2
size: -
D: -
length: 13
CDR3: CSAGRQDYYGYTF
DNA: TGCAGTGCTGGACGACAGGATTACTATGGCTACACCTTC

V: TRBV7-2
J: TRBJ1-2
size: -
D: -
length: 15
CDR3: CASSAYRSEYYGYTF
DNA: TGTGCCAGCAGCGCCTACAGGTCAGAGTACTATGGCTACACCTTC

V: TRBV25-1
J: TRBJ2-7
size: -
D: TRBD1
length: 15
CDR3: CASSDPGQGLYEQYF
DNA: TGTGCCAGCAGTGATCCGGGACAGGGTCTCTACGAGCAGTACTTC

V: TRBV12-3/TRBV12-4
J: TRBJ2-7
size: many
D: TRBD1
length: 15
CDR3: CASSPRDRASYEQYF
DNA: TGTGCCAGCAGTCCCCGGGACAGGGCCTCCTACGAGCAGTACTTC

V: TRBV29-1
J: TRBJ1-1
size: -
D: -
length: 12
CDR3: CSAFQVCAEAFF
DNA: -

V: TRBV7-2
J: TRBJ2-3
size: -
D: -
length: 14
CDR3: CASSPLISTDTQYF
DNA: TGTGCCAGCAGCCCCCTCATTAGCACAGATACGCAGTATTTT

V: TRBV7-9
J: TRBJ1-2
size: -
D: -
length: 14
CDR3: CASSPAGGDYGYTF
DNA: TGTGCCAGCAGCCCCGCGGGGGGGGACTATGGCTACACCTTC

V: TRBV2
J: TRBJ2-3
size: -
D: -
length: 15
CDR3: CASSEWNSDTDTQYF
DNA: TGTGCCAGCAGTGAATGGAACAGTGACACAGATACGCAGTATTTT

V: TRBV11-2
J: TRBJ2-1
size: -
D: TRBD2
length: 17
CDR3: CASSLDRGIAGANEQFF
DNA: TGTGCCAGCAGCTTAGATAGGGGGATAGCGGGGGCCAATGAGCAGTTCTTC

V: TRBV12-3/TRBV12-4
J: TRBJ2-7
size: many
D: -
length: 13
CDR3: CASGRTVSYEQYF
DNA: TGTGCCAGCGGAAGGACAGTATCCTACGAGCAGTACTTC

V: TRBV4-1
J: TRBJ2-1
size: few
D: TRBD2
length: 19
CDR3: CASSPYGTSGGVNYNEQFF
DNA: TGCGCCAGCAGCCCCTATGGGACTAGCGGGGGGGTTAACTACAATGAGCAGTTCTTC

V: TRBV3-1
J: TRBJ2-7
size: -
D: TRBD1
length: 14
CDR3: CASSQSTGDYEQYF
DNA: TGTGCCAGCAGCCAATCGACAGGGGACTACGAGCAGTACTTC

V: TRBV12-3/TRBV12-4
J: TRBJ2-7
size: -
D: -
length: 14
CDR3: CASSSTGWNYEQYF
DNA: TGTGCCAGCAGTTCTACAGGGTGGAACTACGAGCAGTACTTC

V: TRBV7-9
J: TRBJ1-2
size: few
D: TRBD1
length: 13
CDR3: CASTTGQGNGYTF
DNA: TGTGCCAGCACAACGGGACAGGGGAATGGCTACACCTTC

V: TRBV4-3
J: TRBJ1-4
size: -
D: TRBD1
length: 16
CDR3: CASSQDGDRENEKLFF
DNA: TGCGCCAGCAGCCAAGACGGGGACAGAGAAAATGAAAAACTGTTTTTT

V: TRBV20-1
J: TRBJ1-1
size: -
D: -
length: 14
CDR3: CSASIPDRNTEAFF
DNA: TGCAGTGCTAGCATACCGGACAGGAACACTGAAGCTTTCTTT

V: TRBV12-3/TRBV12-4
J: TRBJ1-2
size: once
D: -
length: 12
CDR3: CARSFSDTGYTF
DNA: TGTGCCCGCAGTTTTTCGGACACCGGCTACACCTTC

V: TRBV5-5
J: TRBJ2-1
size: -
D: -
length: 14
CDR3: CASSLNWGYNEQFF
DNA: TGTGCCAGCAGCTTGAATTGGGGTTACAATGAGCAGTTCTTC

V: TRBV14
J: TRBJ2-7
size: -
D: -
length: 14
CDR3: CASSQEFDSYEQYF
DNA: TGTGCCAGCAGCCAAGAATTCGACAGCTACGAGCAGTACTTC

V: TRBV5-1
J: TRBJ2-1
size: few
D: -
length: 16
CDR3: CASSLETSQSYNEQFF
DNA: TGCGCCAGCAGCTTAGAGACTAGTCAGTCCTACAATGAGCAGTTCTTC

V: TRBV6-5
J: TRBJ2-3
size: -
D: TRBD1
length: 16
CDR3: CASTRRGQGGTDTQYF
DNA: TGTGCCAGCACCAGGCGCGGACAGGGGGGCACAGATACGCAGTATTTT

V: TRBV2
J: TRBJ2-5
size: -
D: -
length: 12
CDR3: CASSEDLEEQYF
DNA: TGTGCCAGCAGTGAGGACTTAGAGGAGCAGTACTTC

V: TRBV24-1
J: TRBJ1-6
size: -
D: -
length: 14
CDR3: CASHRGRRNSPLHF
DNA: TGTGCCAGTCACCGAGGAAGACGTAATTCACCCCTCCACTTT

V: TRBV28
J: TRBJ2-7
size: few
D: -
length: 14
CDR3: CASSAYWSSYEQYF
DNA: TGTGCCAGCAGTGCCTACTGGAGCTCCTACGAGCAGTACTTC

V: TRBV4-2
J: TRBJ2-1
size: -
D: TRBD2
length: 18
CDR3: CASSQDPPGTSGGDEQFF
DNA: TGTGCCAGCAGCCAAGACCCCCCCGGGACTAGCGGGGGTGATGAGCAGTTCTTC

V: TRBV24-1
J: TRBJ2-7
size: many
D: -
length: 13
CDR3: CATSGVKSYEQYF
DNA: TGTGCCACCAGTGGGGTGAAATCCTACGAGCAGTACTTC

V: TRBV5-1
J: TRBJ1-2
size: few
D: TRBD1
length: 15
CDR3: CASSLEGQGYYGYTF
DNA: TGCGCCAGCAGCCTTGAGGGACAGGGATATTATGGCTACACCTTC

V: TRBV7-2
J: TRBJ2-5
size: -
D: -
length: 13
CDR3: CASSPSRWETQYF
DNA: TGTGCCAGCAGCCCCTCCCGCTGGGAGACCCAGTACTTC

V: TRBV7-9
J: TRBJ2-2
size: -
D: TRBD1
length: 18
CDR3: CASSFGRPGQGRVGELFF
DNA: TGTGCCAGCAGCTTCGGAAGACCGGGACAGGGAAGAGTCGGGGAGCTGTTTTTT

V: TRBV20-1
J: TRBJ2-5
size: few
D: -
length: 15
CDR3: CSARPRSEWKETQYF
DNA: TGCAGTGCTAGACCCAGGAGCGAATGGAAAGAGACCCAGTACTTC

V: TRBV4-3
J: TRBJ2-1
size: -
D: TRBD2
length: 16
CDR3: CASSQDSGGGYNEQFF
DNA: TGCGCCAGCAGCCAAGATTCTGGCGGGGGGTACAATGAGCAGTTCTTC

V: TRBV9
J: TRBJ2-5
size: -
D: TRBD2
length: 18
CDR3: CASNPGGLAGGVQETQYF
DNA: TGTGCCAGCAACCCCGGGGGATTAGCGGGGGGCGTCCAAGAGACCCAGTACTTC

V: TRBV12-3/TRBV12-4
J: TRBJ1-1
size: -
D: TRBD1
length: 14
CDR3: CASIMTGGVTEAFF
DNA: TGTGCCAGCATCATGACAGGGGGAGTCACTGAGGCTTTCTTT

V: TRBV29-1
J: TRBJ2-7
size: -
D: -
length: 13
CDR3: CSVGRRGTGEQYF
DNA: TGCAGCGTTGGAAGGAGAGGGACTGGCGAGCAGTACTTC

V: TRBV7-9
J: TRBJ2-1
size: once
D: -
length: 13
CDR3: CASSLGSVDEQFF
DNA: TGTGCCAGCAGCTTAGGCTCGGTGGATGAGCAGTTCTTC

V: TRBV2
J: TRBJ1-1
size: -
D: -
length: 11
CDR3: CASKGTAEAFF
DNA: TGTGCCAGCAAAGGAACGGCTGAAGCTTTCTTT

V: TRBV29-1
J: TRBJ2-1
size: -
D: -
length: 14
CDR3: CSVARTTVNNEQFF
DNA: TGCAGCGTTGCACGGACTACCGTGAACAATGAGCAGTTCTTC

V: TRBV7-9
J: TRBJ2-7
size: few
D: TRBD1
length: 14
CDR3: CASSVGTGGAEQYF
DNA: TGTGCCAGCAGCGTGGGGACAGGGGGCGCCGAGCAGTACTTC

V: TRBV7-2
J: TRBJ2-7
size: few
D: -
length: 14
CDR3: CASSLRLRGAEQYF
DNA: TGTGCCAGCAGCTTAAGATTGCGGGGAGCCGAGCAGTACTTC

V: TRBV7-3
J: TRBJ1-2
size: -
D: TRBD1
length: 14
CDR3: CASSSRTGGGGYTF
DNA: TGTGCCAGCAGCTCCAGGACAGGGGGTGGCGGCTACACCTTC